These 25 T cell receptor beta chains originate from one sample sequenced in a study of T cell repertoires in cytomegalovirus infection (dated by TCRdb to about 2019). The meaning of the sample's treatment or condition label: in vitro stimulation with specific CMV peptide epitopes to enrich CMV-specific T cells. Instrument used: Illumina HiSeq 1500. The public reads were quality trimmed at Q25 with fastp and then assembled into clones with MiXCR by TCRdb, keeping productive beta chains. A single entry per CDR3 protein holds the most common genes and DNA from its merged rows. In this sample the table shows hundreds of thousands of distinct CDR3 sequences, roughly 31% of which occur a single time. The ten largest clones take up about 14% of the sample. The antigens for these receptors are not known. The source material was cultured CD8+ T cells from PBMCs, sampled from culture after CMV antigen stimulation. The source of these receptors is a human donor in good health (CMV status not recorded). Some clones in this sample may be carry-over from other donors' samples.

V and J are TRBV19 and TRBJ1-6, with TRBD1 matching over 7 bases. CDR1 is LNHDA and CDR2 is SQIVND in the germline V gene (reference sequence). The CDR3 covers 14 residues. Germline trimming cut 3 bases from V and 6 bases from J; bases unmatched to any gene: 2. As DNA, the CDR3 is TGTGCCAGTAGTATTGGACAGGCTAATTCACCCCTCCACTTT. It specifies CASSIGQANSPLHF. Supplemented by reference TRBV19 and TRBJ1-6, the full variable domain reads DGGITQSPKYLFRKEGQNVTLSCEQNLNHDAMYWYRQDPGQGLRLIYYSQIVNDFQKGDIAEGYSVSREKKESFPLTVTSAQKNPTAFYLCASSIGQANSPLHFGNGTRLTVT.

The chain's CDR3 is CASSYREAFF. CDR3 DNA: TGTGCCAGCAGTTACAGAGAAGCTTTCTTT. The V and J genes are TRBV6-6 and TRBJ1-1; D is undetermined. The CDR3 contains 10 residues. V was clipped by 2 bases and J by 8 bases, with 3 bases between them. The germline gives CDR1 MNHNY, CDR2 SVGAGI (reference sequence).

The chain uses TRBV12-3 or TRBV12-4 and TRBJ1-1, with a possible D match to TRBD1 (5 bases). Trimming took off 6 bases at V and 2 bases at J, with 13 bases between the two ends. The CDR3 has 14 residues. CDR3 loop: CASSSPDRNTEAFF. In DNA form, the CDR3 reads TGTGCCAGCAGCTCCCCTGACAGAAACACTGAAGCTTTCTTT.

The chain links TRBV6-1 to TRBJ1-6, with 7 bases identical to TRBD1. The CDR3 runs to 16 residues. Trimming at V came to 5 bases and at J to 6 bases, leaving 10 bases not matched to a gene. Germline loops: CDR1 MNHNS, CDR2 SASEGT. This CDR3 is CASSWTGEDCNSPLHF. In DNA form, the CDR3 reads TGTGCCAGCAGTTGGACAGGCGAAGACTGTAATTCACCCCTCCACTTT.

The V gene is TRBV7-4, the J gene TRBJ2-1; 9 bases are a match to TRBD2. V trimming: 7 bases; J trimming: 13 bases; junction bases outside the gene matches: 14. The CDR3 consists of 14 residues. Germline V lookup: CDR1 SGHVT, CDR2 SQSDAQ. The CDR3 is CASTPTGSGGRQFF. CDR3 nucleotide sequence: TGTGCCAGCACCCCAACTGGTAGCGGGGGCCGTCAGTTCTTC.

This rearrangement joins TRBV15 to TRBJ2-7; unclear D gene. Germline V gene data show CDR1 as LNHNV and CDR2 as YYDKDF (reference sequence). V shed 8 bases and J shed 3 bases, with 17 bases lying between them. The CDR3 extends over 14 amino acids. In DNA form, the CDR3 reads TGTGCCACCTCTCTGACGACCTTTGACTACGAGCAGTACTTC. Encoded protein: CATSLTTFDYEQYF.

Notes on this clonotype: A much larger clone lies a single base off, so this may be a read error. The chain couples TRBV7-2 to TRBJ2-5; 9 bases map to TRBD1. Germline assignment: CDR1 SGHTA and CDR2 FQGNSA. This CDR3 is built from 16 residues. CDR3 bases: TGTGTCAGCAGTCGGACAGGGGAAATTAACCAAGAGACCCAGTACTTC. Residues: CVSSRTGEINQETQYF.

The chain links TRBV5-6 to TRBJ2-7; D uncertain. Germline values: CDR1 SGHDT, CDR2 YYEEEE. Deletions cut 2 bases from V and 3 bases from J, with 12 bases between. CDR3 size: 14 residues. CDR3 region: CASSFGQAIYEQYV. The CDR3 nucleotides are TGTGCCAGCAGCTTCGGCCAGGCCATCTACGAGCAGTACGTC.

This CDR3 is CATRELYQETQYF. The CDR3 DNA reads TGTGCCACCCGGGAACTGTACCAAGAGACCCAGTACTTC. The chain recombines TRBV28 with TRBJ2-5; perhaps TRBD2 as D (5 bases). This CDR3 is 13 amino acids long. CDR1 MDHEN and CDR2 SYDVKM come from the germline V gene. The V end was cut by 10 bases, the J end by 0 bases, with 12 bases between. Full variable domain (remainder filled in from reference TRBV28 and TRBJ2-5): DVKVTQSSRYLVKRTGEKVFLECVQDMDHENMFWYRQDPGLGLRLIYFSYDVKMKEKGDIPEGYSVSREKKERFSLILESASTNQTSMYLCATRELYQETQYFGPGTRLLVL.

This clonotype turned up a few times. The V gene is TRBV7-9, the J gene TRBJ2-3; D may be TRBD2 (5 bases). V was shortened by 2 bases and J by 0 bases, with 9 bases between the two germline ends. This CDR3 contains 15 residues. Looked up from germline, CDR1 is SEHNR and CDR2 is FQNEAQ (reference sequence). CDR3 sequence reads: CASSLWENSTDTQYF. CDR3 nucleotide sequence: TGTGCCAGCAGCTTATGGGAGAACAGCACAGATACGCAGTATTTT.

The rearrangement uses TRBV12-3 or TRBV12-4 and TRBJ1-1; D remains ambiguous. Trimming pared 3 bases from V and 5 bases from J, leaving 13 bases between. The CDR3 is made up of 14 amino acids. The CDR3 loop reads CASSLAEGWTEAFF. CDR3 in DNA: TGTGCCAGCAGTTTGGCGGAGGGTTGGACTGAAGCTTTCTTT.

The chain joins TRBV27 to TRBJ2-3; TRBD1 matches 8 bases. Unmatched junction bases numbered 9, after V lost 5 bases and J lost 8 bases. CDR1 is MNHEY and CDR2 is SMNVEV in the germline V gene (reference sequence). The CDR3 runs to 14 residues. In DNA, the CDR3 is TGTGCCAGCAGTGCGGGACAGGTCAGGGCTACGCAGTATTTT. Its protein product is CASSAGQVRATQYF.

This clonotype was counted at least ten times. The chain is built from TRBV7-8 and TRBJ2-3, with a possible D match to TRBD2 (6 bases). Germline V gene sequence: CDR1 SGHVS, CDR2 FQNEAQ. CDR3 length: 15 residues. The V and J ends lost 1 base and 1 base respectively, with 9 bases between them. The CDR3 protein is CASSLVREGTDTQYF. The CDR3 nucleotides read TGTGCCAGCAGCTTAGTCAGGGAGGGCACAGATACGCAGTATTTT.

The chain uses TRBV4-1 and TRBJ1-2; unclear D gene. Trimming removed 7 bases at V and 2 bases at J, with 14 bases between. The germline CDR1 and CDR2 sequences are MGHRA and YSYEKL. The CDR3 is 14 residues long. The CDR3 nucleotides are TGCGCCAGCACCTCGCGTGGGCAGAACTATGGCTACACCTTC. This codes for CASTSRGQNYGYTF.

This clonotype was counted at least ten times. This chain uses TRBV27 with TRBJ1-6; D is possibly TRBD1 (6 bases). With 5 bases removed from V and 0 bases from J, the gap between germline ends came to 23 bases. CDR3 length equals 20 residues. The germline V gene encodes CDR1 MNHEY and CDR2 SMNVEV (reference sequence). The CDR3 region is CASSLATGTSFSSYNSPLHF. In DNA form, the CDR3 reads TGTGCCAGCAGTCTCGCAACCGGGACAAGTTTTAGCTCCTATAATTCACCCCTCCACTTT.

By its share, this clonotype is medium-sized. The chain recombines TRBV7-8 with TRBJ1-4, with TRBD1 identical over 7 bases. The CDR3 length is 15 residues. In germline, CDR1 is SGHVS, CDR2 FQNEAQ. V dropped 4 bases and J dropped 8; count of bases not matched to a gene: 10. This CDR3 reads CASSWATGTSEKLFF. Written as DNA, the CDR3 is TGTGCCAGCAGCTGGGCGACAGGGACGTCGGAAAAACTGTTTTTT.

This clonotype has only a few counts. V usage is TRBV28 and J usage is TRBJ1-4; 7 bases map to TRBD1. With 1 base clipped from V and 7 bases from J, the junction kept 3 bases outside the gene matches. The CDR3 contains 14 residues. Germline V CDR1 and CDR2: MDHEN, SYDVKM. The CDR3 DNA follows: TGTGCCAGCAGTTTATCAGGGGGTCGTGAAAAACTGTTTTTT. Translation gives CASSLSGGREKLFF.

This clonotype was observed a handful of times. This chain connects TRBV7-2 to TRBJ2-1; either TRBD1 or TRBD2 may supply D (5 bases each). Trimming shortened V by 6 bases and J by 4 bases, and 19 bases separated the two germline ends. The CDR3 sequence is 16 residues long. Germline V gene sequence: CDR1 SGHTA, CDR2 FQGNSA. In nucleotides, the CDR3 is TGTGCCAGCAGTTTATCCGGGACGTTCTATTACAATGAGCAGTTCTTC. Translation gives CASSLSGTFYYNEQFF.

The rearrangement uses TRBV4-1 and TRBJ1-2; no definite D call. V gave up 0 bases and J gave up 8 bases, with 4 bases separating them. Germline CDR1 MGHRA, CDR2 YSYEKL. This CDR3 has 11 amino acids. Written as DNA, the CDR3 is TGCGCCAGCAGCCAAGAAGGGGGCTACACCTTC. This codes for CASSQEGGYTF.

This clonotype was counted between two and nine times. The chain employs TRBV5-4 and TRBJ1-2; 7 nucleotides align to TRBD1. V trimming: 4 bases; J trimming: 0 bases; junction bases outside the gene matches: 3. The CDR3 contains 14 residues. Germline CDR1 reads SGHNT; CDR2 reads YYREEE (reference sequence). CDR3 in amino acids: CASSPTGTNYGYTF. The CDR3 DNA reads TGTGCCAGCAGCCCGACAGGGACTAACTATGGCTACACCTTC.

This clonotype came up a few times. V gene TRBV7-6 combines with J gene TRBJ1-1; 7 bases map to TRBD1. Germline V gene lookup returns CDR1 SGHVS and CDR2 FNYEAQ. The CDR3 runs to 17 residues. J lost 2 bases, V lost 5 bases, and 14 bases had no gene match. The DNA for the CDR3 is TGTGCCAGCAGCCTGCCCCGAACTCCAGGGGGTAACACTGAAGCTTTCTTT. This codes for CASSLPRTPGGNTEAFF.

This clonotype was recorded at least ten times. The chain uses TRBV27 and TRBJ1-1, with a possible D match to TRBD1 (5 bases). CDR1 and CDR2 (germline): MNHEY, SMNVEV (reference sequence). Trimming pared 2 bases from V and 6 bases from J, leaving 16 bases between. The CDR3 contains 15 residues. CDR3 region: CASSLVNAGSAEAFF. The DNA for the CDR3 is TGTGCCAGCAGTTTAGTGAACGCAGGGAGTGCTGAAGCTTTCTTT.

This clonotype was recorded a few times. The CDR3 bases are TGCAGTGCTAGGGATTACCTGAACACTGAAGCTTTCTTT. It encodes CSARDYLNTEAFF. The rearrangement uses TRBV20-1 and TRBJ1-1; D gene uncertain. The CDR3 length is 13 residues. The germline V gene encodes CDR1 DFQATT and CDR2 SNEGSKA (reference sequence). The V end was cut by 3 bases, the J end by 0 bases, with 8 bases between.

This clonotype was observed a handful of times. The rearrangement links TRBV28 to TRBJ2-3; 10 nucleotides line up with TRBD1. The germline gives CDR1 MDHEN, CDR2 SYDVKM. V shed 7 bases, J shed 0 bases, and the junction held 10 bases outside the gene matches. There are 17 residues in the CDR3. For the CDR3, the DNA is TGTGCCAGCACCTTCCCGGGACAGGGGATAAGCACAGATACGCAGTATTTT. Protein: CASTFPGQGISTDTQYF.

The V call is TRBV10-3, the J call TRBJ1-2; D uncertain. Germline loops: CDR1 ENHRY, CDR2 SYGVKD. V lost 6 bases to trimming and J lost 7 bases, with 9 bases between them. CDR3 length: 11 amino acids. CDR3 residues: CAIRRTSGYTF. The CDR3, as DNA: TGTGCCATCAGGAGAACTAGTGGCTACACCTTC.